A selection of T cell receptor beta chains follows, all from one sample in a study of T cell responses to AZD1222 COVID-19 vaccine. Sequencing was performed with immunoSEQ multiplex PCR; in TCRdb, only in-frame clones are kept and a portion is missing. Counted here are about 120,000 clones, 86% occurring once; the ten biggest clones make up around 3%. The input for sequencing was peripheral blood, taken 28 days after the second AZD1222 dose. The receptors were gathered from an adult who received the AZD1222 COVID-19 vaccine. CDR3s include the opening cysteine and the closing phenylalanine or tryptophan. A D gene is named only where the DNA matches it firmly. Clone size is not always given. Where it is, it says once, few, many or a class for expanded clones.

D	J	size	V	DNA	CDR3
-	TRBJ2-7	once	TRBV6-5	TGTGCCAGCAGCTCCGGACAGCCACCCTACGAGCAGTACTTC	CASSSGQPPYEQYF
-	TRBJ2-5	-	TRBV11-3	TGTGCCAGCAGCTTCGTCCAAGAGACCCAGTACTTC	CASSFVQETQYF
-	TRBJ1-1	-	TRBV18	TGTGCCAGCTCACCGGGGACAAAACGCATGAACACTGAAGCTTTCTTT	CASSPGTKRMNTEAFF
-	TRBJ1-4	few	TRBV7-9	TGTGCCAGCAGCCCCGAGTTGGGGGGGGAAAAACTGTTTTTT	CASSPELGGEKLFF
-	TRBJ2-1	few	TRBV6-1	TGTGCCAGCAGTGAAGCACTAGAGGCATTCCATGAGCAGTTCTTC	CASSEALEAFHEQFF
TRBD1	TRBJ1-5	-	TRBV2	TGTGCCAGCAGTCCGACAGGGGGACGCAATCAGCCCCAGCATTTT	CASSPTGGRNQPQHF
TRBD1	TRBJ2-7	-	TRBV6-2/TRBV6-3	TGTGCCAGCAGCCTACAGGGGGCTAGCTACGAGCAGTACTTC	CASSLQGASYEQYF
-	TRBJ1-6	-	TRBV28	TGTGCCAGCAATTTCGGGCGGCTGGGAGATGATAATTCACCCCTCCACTTT	CASNFGRLGDDNSPLHF
-	TRBJ2-7	-	TRBV5-1	TGCGCCAGCAGCTTGTTAGCACACCTATCCTACGAGCAGTACTTC	CASSLLAHLSYEQYF
-	TRBJ2-2	few	TRBV19	TGTGCCAGTAGCTTCAATCCTGGGACAACCACCGGGGAGCTGTTTTTT	CASSFNPGTTTGELFF
TRBD1	TRBJ2-7	-	TRBV29-1	TGCAGCGTTCGGACAGGGGGCTCCTACGAGCAGTACTTC	CSVRTGGSYEQYF
-	TRBJ1-1	-	TRBV3-1/TRBV3-2	TGTGCCAGCAGCCAAGGGGCGGCTGAAGCTTTCTTT	CASSQGAAEAFF
-	TRBJ1-5	-	TRBV7-2	TGTGCCAGCAGCTTAGGTCCCGGCCAGCCCCAGCATTTT	CASSLGPGQPQHF
-	TRBJ2-1	-	TRBV9	TGTGCCAGCAGCGTATCTAGCAATGAGCAGTTCTTC	CASSVSSNEQFF
-	TRBJ2-5	-	TRBV3-1/TRBV3-2	TGTGCCAGCAGCCAAGGGGGACAAGAGACCCAGTACTTC	CASSQGGQETQYF
-	TRBJ1-1	-	TRBV3-1/TRBV3-2	TGTGCCAGCAGCCACCTTTCGTACACTGAAGCTTTCTTT	CASSHLSYTEAFF
TRBD1	TRBJ1-1	-	TRBV19	TGTGCCAGTAGTCTAAGACAGGGAGCGAACACTGAAGCTTTCTTT	CASSLRQGANTEAFF
-	TRBJ1-2	-	TRBV19	TGTGCCAGTAAAGTTGGACCGGTCGGCTACACCTTC	CASKVGPVGYTF
TRBD2	TRBJ2-1	-	TRBV4-1	TGCGCCAGCAGCCGCACGGGGGGATACAATGAGCAGTTCTTC	CASSRTGGYNEQFF
-	TRBJ1-3	-	TRBV3-1/TRBV3-2	TGTGCCAGCCTGCCAAGCGGCGGGGACACCATATATTTT	CASLPSGGDTIYF
-	TRBJ2-5	-	TRBV10-3	TGTGCCATCAGTGCGGGTCGCATAGACCAAGAGACCCAGTACTTC	CAISAGRIDQETQYF
-	TRBJ1-2	-	TRBV11-2	TGTGCCAGCAGCTTAGTTCCAGGGTCGAGTGGCTACACCTTC	CASSLVPGSSGYTF
-	TRBJ1-1	-	TRBV7-9	TGTGCCAGCAGCTTCAGCGGGGGGAACACTGAAGCTTTCTTT	CASSFSGGNTEAFF
-	TRBJ1-5	many	TRBV7-9	TGTGCCAGCAGCTTTCAGGGGACGGGGAGCAATCAGCCCCAGCATTTT	CASSFQGTGSNQPQHF
-	TRBJ1-6	-	TRBV12-2	TGTGCAGTAACACCGGAGGGATCCTATAATTCACCCCTCCACTTT	CAVTPEGSYNSPLHF
TRBD1	TRBJ1-5	once	TRBV29-1	TGCAGCGTTGGCGGGACAGGGGCGAATCAGCCCCAGCATTTT	CSVGGTGANQPQHF
-	TRBJ1-4	-	TRBV19	TGTGCCAGTAGTATCAGGCAGGGCGATGAAAAACTGTTTTTT	CASSIRQGDEKLFF
TRBD2	TRBJ2-2	-	TRBV7-7	TGTGCTAGCAGCAGACTAGCGGGGGGTCAAACGAACACCGGGGAGCTGTTTTTT	CASSRLAGGQTNTGELFF
-	TRBJ1-5	many	TRBV7-2	TGTGCCAGCAGCTTAGCAGGGGGTCAGCCCCAGCATTTT	CASSLAGGQPQHF
-	TRBJ2-7	-	TRBV5-5	TGTGCCAGCAGCTTGGCCCACATGCCGAGGGAGCAGTACTTC	CASSLAHMPREQYF
-	TRBJ2-7	-	TRBV18	TGTGCCAGCTCTTACGGGGGCGAGCAGTACTTC	CASSYGGEQYF
-	TRBJ2-2	-	TRBV13	TGTGCCAGCAGCTTATCTCCCGGGGAGCTGTTTTTT	CASSLSPGELFF
-	TRBJ1-2	-	TRBV6-5	TGTGCCAGCAGCAGGGCCCCTAACTATGGCTACACCTTC	CASSRAPNYGYTF
-	TRBJ1-5	many	TRBV11-2	TGTGCCAGCAGCTTAGGGACCGGTGGGCAGCCCCAGCATTTT	CASSLGTGGQPQHF
-	TRBJ1-2	-	TRBV28	TGTGCCAGCAGTTTACCGGCGAACGCGAACTATGGCTACACCTTC	CASSLPANANYGYTF
-	TRBJ1-1	few	TRBV30	TGTGCCTACGAGAGGAACACTGAAGCTTTCTTT	CAYERNTEAFF
TRBD1	TRBJ1-4	few	TRBV2	TGTGCCAGCAGCGGACAGGGAAGAAACGAAAAACTGTTTTTT	CASSGQGRNEKLFF
-	TRBJ2-7	-	TRBV6-6	TGTGCCAGCAGTAGGGACGGCTCCTACGAGCAGTACTTC	CASSRDGSYEQYF
-	TRBJ2-3	once	TRBV6-2/TRBV6-3	TGTGCCAGCAGTAGACGGGACACCTACGAAGTGTCGGATACGCAGTATTTT	CASSRRDTYEVSDTQYF
-	TRBJ1-2	-	TRBV5-1	TGCGCCAGCAGCTTGGTGACAGCAAACTATGGCTACACCTTC	CASSLVTANYGYTF
-	TRBJ2-7	few	TRBV5-1	TGCGCCAGCAGCCACGGGCAGGTAGAAAACGAGCAGTACTTC	CASSHGQVENEQYF
-	TRBJ1-5	-	TRBV3-1/TRBV3-2	TGTGCCAGCAGCCAAGATGTTGGTCAGCCCCAGCATTTT	CASSQDVGQPQHF
-	TRBJ2-7	-	TRBV7-2	TGTGCCAGCAGCCCCGGGCCGCTTTACGAGCAGTACTTC	CASSPGPLYEQYF
TRBD1	TRBJ1-4	-	TRBV5-1	TGCGCCAGCAGGTTGGGACAGGGTAACGTGGAAAAACTGTTTTTT	CASRLGQGNVEKLFF
-	TRBJ1-1	few	TRBV6-5	TGTGCCAGCAGTTGGACTCGGGGGGACACTGAAGCTTTCTTT	CASSWTRGDTEAFF
TRBD1	TRBJ2-3	-	TRBV18	TGTGCCAGCTCAGATGACAGGGACGGAGATACGCAGTATTTT	CASSDDRDGDTQYF